This entry describes one T cell receptor (beta chain). This specimen belongs to a study of tumor-infiltrating lymphocytes in localized non-small cell lung cancer. Study context: Resected tumor was paired with non-adjacent uninvolved lung from the same patient.

Produced via immunoSEQ multiplex PCR; TCRdb's table is partial and in-frame only. In the table there are tens of thousands of clones, around 73% of which are singletons. The germline V and J ends were trimmed by 3 bases and 6 bases, with 14 bases remaining between them. The CDR3 contains 15 residues. Germline V gene data show CDR1 as SEHNR and CDR2 as FQNEAQ (reference sequence). Sequencing input: lung tumor tissue. This chain uses TRBV7-9 with TRBJ2-2; weak D call: TRBD1 (5 bases). This receptor was identified in a human donor with non-small cell lung cancer. This CDR3 reads CASSLQGSLAGELFF. The CDR3 region has the DNA TGTGCCAGCAGCTTGCAGGGATCTCTTGCCGGGGAGCTGTTTTTT. Variable domain in full (rest from reference TRBV7-9 and TRBJ2-2): DTGVSQNPRHKITKRGQNVTFRCDPISEHNRLYWYRQTLGQGPEFLTYFQNEAQLEKSRLLSDRFSAERPKGSFSTLEIQRTEQGDSAMYLCASSLQGSLAGELFFGEGSRLTVL.